The T cell receptor (beta chain) under discussion was sequenced for a study of type 1 and type 2 diabetes patients. Amplification started from genomic DNA. The TCR beta CDR3 region was amplified using 30 forward and 13 reverse primers. TCRdb used MiXCR to reprocess the multiplex PCR reads, holding one entry per CDR3 protein. The table records 270,000 or so distinct CDR3 sequences, around 47% of them present only once. With 4 bases clipped from V and 9 bases from J, the junction kept 4 bases outside the gene matches. The germline V gene encodes CDR1 MDHEN and CDR2 SYDVKM. This CDR3 has 14 amino acids. Sequencing used peripheral blood mononuclear cells (PBMCs). V usage is TRBV28 and J usage is TRBJ1-6; 9 bases agree with TRBD1. This clonotype was obtained from a man between 18 and 35 years old with type 2 diabetes. The CDR3 protein is CASSWDRVASPLHF. CDR3 in DNA: TGTGCCAGCAGTTGGGACAGGGTGGCTTCACCCCTCCACTTT.